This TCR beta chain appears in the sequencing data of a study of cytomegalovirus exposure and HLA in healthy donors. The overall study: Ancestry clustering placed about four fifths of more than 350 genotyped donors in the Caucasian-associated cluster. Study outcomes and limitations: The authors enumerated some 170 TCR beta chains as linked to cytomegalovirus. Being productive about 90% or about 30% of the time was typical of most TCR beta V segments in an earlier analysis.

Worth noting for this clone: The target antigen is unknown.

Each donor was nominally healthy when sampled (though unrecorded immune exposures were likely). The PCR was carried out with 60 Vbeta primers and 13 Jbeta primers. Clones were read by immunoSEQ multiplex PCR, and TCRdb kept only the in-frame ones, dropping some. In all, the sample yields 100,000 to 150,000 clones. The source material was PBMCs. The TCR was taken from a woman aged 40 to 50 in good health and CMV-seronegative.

CDR3 sequence (DNA): TGCGCCAGCAATCGTCAGTGGGAGGGGGGCTATGGCTACACCTTC. It encodes CASNRQWEGGYGYTF. The chain is built from TRBV23-1 and TRBJ1-2; a weak D match, TRBD1 (6 bases). TRBV23-1 is identified as an open reading frame with a role that is uncertain. This CDR3 has 15 amino acids. With 7 bases removed from V and 4 bases from J, the gap between germline ends came to 19 bases.